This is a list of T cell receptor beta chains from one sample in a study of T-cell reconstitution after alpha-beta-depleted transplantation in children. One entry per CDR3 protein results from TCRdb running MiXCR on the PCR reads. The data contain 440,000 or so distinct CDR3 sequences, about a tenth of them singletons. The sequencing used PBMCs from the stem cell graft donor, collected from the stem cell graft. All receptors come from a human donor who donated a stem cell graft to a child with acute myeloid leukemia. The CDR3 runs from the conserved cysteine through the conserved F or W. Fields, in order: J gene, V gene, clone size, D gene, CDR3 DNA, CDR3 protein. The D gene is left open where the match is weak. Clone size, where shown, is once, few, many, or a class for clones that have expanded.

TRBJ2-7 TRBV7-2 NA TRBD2 TGTGCCAGCACCAACTCGGCGGGAGGGTCCTACGAGCAGTACTTC CASTNSAGGSYEQYF
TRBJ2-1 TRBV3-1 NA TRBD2 TGTGCCAGCAGCCAACGACTAGCGGGGGCCCTTGTGAATGAGCAGTTCTTC CASSQRLAGALVNEQFF
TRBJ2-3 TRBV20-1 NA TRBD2 TGCAGTGCTGAGGCCCCGGGAGGGCGAGGCGAAGATACGCAGTATTTT CSAEAPGGRGEDTQYF
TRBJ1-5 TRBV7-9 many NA TGTGCCAGCAGCTTAGCGGCAGGGCCGACTCAGCCCCAGCATTTT CASSLAAGPTQPQHF
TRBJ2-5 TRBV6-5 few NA TGTGCCAGCAGTTACCAGGAGGGGATGGAGACCCAGTACTTC CASSYQEGMETQYF
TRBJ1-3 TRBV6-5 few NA TGTGCCAGCAGTTACTCGTACAGCTCTGGAAACACCATATATTTT CASSYSYSSGNTIYF
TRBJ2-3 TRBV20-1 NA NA TGCAGTGCTAGAGCCTGGGAAAGCACAGATACGCAGTATTTT CSARAWESTDTQYF
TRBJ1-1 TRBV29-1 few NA TGCAGCGTTGTCGGGCAGGGAGACACTGAAGCTTTCTTT CSVVGQGDTEAFF
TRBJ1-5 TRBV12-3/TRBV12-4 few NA TGTGCCAGCAGAGACCAGGGTAATAGCAATCAGCCCCAGCATTTT CASRDQGNSNQPQHF
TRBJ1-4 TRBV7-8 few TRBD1 TGTGCCAGCAGCTTTTCCGACAGGGGGCCGCAATGGCTAGAAAAACTGTTTTTT CASSFSDRGPQWLEKLFF
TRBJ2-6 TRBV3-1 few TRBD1 TGTGCCAGCCACAGGAACCGGGACAGGGCCTCTGGGGCCAACGTCCTGACTTTC CASHRNRDRASGANVLTF
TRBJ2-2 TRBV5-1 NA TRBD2 TGCGCCAGCAGCGGGATTCCGGGAGGCAGGGCGCCAACCGGGGAGCTGTTTTTT CASSGIPGGRAPTGELFF
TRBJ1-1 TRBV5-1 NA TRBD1 TGCGCCAGCAGCGCCCAGGGGGCAAAGACTGAAGCTTTCTTT CASSAQGAKTEAFF
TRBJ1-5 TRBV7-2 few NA TGTGCCAGCAGAAACTCGGACGGCTGGGGGCCCCAGCATTTT CASRNSDGWGPQHF
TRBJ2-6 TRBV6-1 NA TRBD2 TGTGCCAGCAGTGAAACTAGCGGCTCTGGGGCCAACGTCCTGACTTTC CASSETSGSGANVLTF
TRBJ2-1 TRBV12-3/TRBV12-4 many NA TGTGCCAGCAGTCCCTTTGATACTGGAAAGCAGAATGAGCAGTTCTTC CASSPFDTGKQNEQFF